This T cell receptor delta chain emerged from a study of γδ T cells in repeated Plasmodium falciparum infection. Vgamma9/Vdelta2+ and Vdelta2-negative gammadelta T cells were flow-sorted from PBMC for bulk sequencing. V dropped 7 bases and J dropped 0; count of bases not matched to a gene: 18. This CDR3 has 19 amino acids. Germline values: CDR1 TSWWSYY, CDR2 QGS. TCRdb fed the multiplex PCR reads into CATT to redo clone calling. The table shows 70,000 to 95,000 delta-chain clones, with about 1.5% occurring only once. This clone was observed at least ten times. TCRdb's protein, taken from a much larger clone, differs from this DNA's translation at residue 4, likely owing to a read error; the protein displayed comes from the DNA.

The TCR comes from a pool of human donors (malaria-infected and uninfected, not separated). The J gene is TRDJ1, the V gene TRDV1; 9 positions match TRDD2. What was sequenced was gamma-delta T cells from blood. The CDR3 reads CALEDPPSYWGSYTDKLIF. The CDR3 region has the DNA TGTGCTCTTGAGGACCCTCCTTCCTACTGGGGATCGTACACCGATAAACTCATCTTT.